This passage covers 32 T cell receptor beta chains from one sample sequenced in a study of T cells in Graves' hyperthyroidism and ophthalmopathy. TCR beta CDR3 regions were amplified from RNA transcripts. RT-PCR in the first round (using the HTBI primer set) targeted the TCR CDR3. MiXCR was run by TCRdb on the multiplex PCR reads, yielding one entry per CDR3 protein. The top ten hold approximately 18% of the sample, which has around 580,000 distinct CDR3 sequences, roughly 17% seen once. The sequenced material came from blood. Every receptor here comes from a woman aged 18-29 years with Graves' hyperthyroidism.

This clonotype was recorded at least ten times. V usage is TRBV24-1 and J usage is TRBJ1-2, with a tentative D call TRBD1 (5 bases). Germline V gives CDR1 KGHDR, CDR2 SFDVKD. V lost 0 bases, J lost 3 bases, and 7 bases lay in between. This CDR3 has 14 residues. The CDR3, as DNA: TGTGCCACCAGTGATTTGACAGGCGACTATGGCTACACCTTC. Translation gives CATSDLTGDYGYTF.

The V call is TRBV20-1, the J call TRBJ1-6; D remains ambiguous. The germline CDR1 and CDR2 sequences are DFQATT and SNEGSKA (reference sequence). CDR3 length: 14 residues. With 3 bases removed from V and 2 bases from J, the gap between germline ends came to 8 bases. The DNA of the CDR3 is TGCAGTGCTAGGTCTCCTCCCTATAATTCACCCCTCCACTTT. Translation: CSARSPPYNSPLHF.

Ten or more counts support this clonotype. The chain links TRBV5-1 to TRBJ2-2; the D gene is possibly TRBD1 (5 bases). The CDR3 consists of 15 residues. Deletions cut 0 bases from V and 6 bases from J, with 12 bases between. CDR1 SGHRS and CDR2 YFSETQ come from the germline V gene. The DNA of the CDR3 is TGCGCCAGCAGCTTGGGCAGGGCCGGGCCCGGGGAGCTGTTTTTT. Amino acids: CASSLGRAGPGELFF. Variable domain in full (rest from reference TRBV5-1 and TRBJ2-2): KAGVTQTPRYLIKTRGQQVTLSCSPISGHRSVSWYQQTPGQGLQFLFEYFSETQRNKGNFPGRFSGRQFSNSRSEMNVSTLELGDSALYLCASSLGRAGPGELFFGEGSRLTVL.

The chain joins TRBV12-3 or TRBV12-4 to TRBJ1-2; 7 nucleotides align to TRBD1. The CDR3 consists of 15 residues. V trimming: 2 bases; J trimming: 4 bases; junction bases outside the gene matches: 7. CDR3 loop: CASSLYTGVTYGYTF. As DNA, the CDR3 is TGTGCCAGCAGTTTATACACAGGGGTTACCTATGGCTACACCTTC.

This clonotype has only a few counts. The gene calls are TRBV6-1 and TRBJ2-1, with 15 bases fitting TRBD2. The J segment lost 11 bases and the V segment lost 6 bases, leaving 5 bases of the junction unmatched. The CDR3 has 14 amino acids. CDR1 and CDR2 from the germline V gene are MNHNS and SASEGT. CDR3 coding DNA: TGTGCCAGCAGAAGGACTAGCGGGAGGGCTCAGCAGTTCTTC. Translated, it gives CASRRTSGRAQQFF.

This clonotype came up a few times. The gene calls are TRBV5-1 and TRBJ2-7; D may be TRBD2 (5 bases). The V gene's germline CDR1 is SGHRS and CDR2 YFSETQ. The V gene lost 0 bases and the J gene lost 6 bases, with 19 bases spanning the gap. This CDR3 comprises 16 residues. For the CDR3, the DNA is TGCGCCAGCAGCTTGGATCCGGGAACCTACTACGGCGAGCAGTACTTC. As protein: CASSLDPGTYYGEQYF.

The chain is built from TRBV5-1 and TRBJ2-5; tentatively, D is TRBD2 (6 bases). Germline V gene sequence: CDR1 SGHRS, CDR2 YFSETQ. The CDR3 is 12 amino acids. V was trimmed by 4 bases and J by 7 bases, leaving 11 bases between them. CDR3 DNA sequence: TGCGCCAGCAGCGAAGGAGCGGGGACCCAGTACTTC. This gives the protein CASSEGAGTQYF.

The chain employs TRBV7-3 and TRBJ2-1, with a possible D match to TRBD1 (5 bases). V was pared by 1 base and J by 7 bases, with 8 bases between. The CDR3 runs to 13 residues. Germline CDR1 SGHTA, CDR2 FQGTGA. This chain's CDR3 is CASSLRAGNEQFF. For the CDR3, the DNA is TGTGCCAGCAGCTTAAGGGCAGGGAATGAGCAGTTCTTC.

The V call is TRBV7-9, the J call TRBJ1-2; tentatively, D is TRBD1 (6 bases). The CDR3 extends over 15 amino acids. Trimming cost V 4 bases and J 0 bases, with 12 bases left between them. Germline CDR1 and CDR2: SEHNR and FQNEAQ (reference sequence). The CDR3 DNA reads TGTGCCAGCAGCTCGTGGGACACCTCTAACTATGGCTACACCTTC. Protein: CASSSWDTSNYGYTF.

This clonotype was seen ten or more times. The CDR3 loop reads CSATLPGGETQYF. The CDR3 DNA reads as TGCAGTGCTACCCTGCCAGGGGGCGAGACCCAGTACTTC. The rearrangement joins TRBV20-1 to TRBJ2-5; 8 bases agree with TRBD1. The V segment lost 4 bases and the J segment 5 bases; nucleotides outside the gene matches: 6. Looked up from germline, CDR1 is DFQATT and CDR2 is SNEGSKA (reference sequence). This CDR3 is built from 13 residues.

This clonotype was picked up a small number of times. This chain uses TRBV28 with TRBJ1-5; D may be TRBD1 (6 bases). V was trimmed by 7 bases and J by 6 bases, leaving 13 bases between them. Germline V gene data show CDR1 as MDHEN and CDR2 as SYDVKM. The length of the CDR3 is 13 residues. CDR3 nucleotides: TGTGCCAGCACCACCCTGACAGGTCAGCCCCAGCATTTT. Its translation: CASTTLTGQPQHF.

This clonotype was recorded at least ten times. The chain joins TRBV9 to TRBJ2-1, with TRBD2 matching over 13 bases. CDR3 length: 19 residues. Trimming removed 2 bases from V and 1 base from J; junction bases left unmatched: 9. Germline V lookup: CDR1 SGDLS, CDR2 YYNGEE. Here the CDR3 reads CASSVSPTSGGASYNEQFF. The CDR3, as DNA: TGTGCCAGCAGCGTGAGCCCAACTAGCGGGGGGGCGTCCTACAATGAGCAGTTCTTC.

This clonotype was seen at least ten times. CDR3 DNA sequence: TGTGCCAGCAGCTCCCGGGGGTCTCAAGAGACCCAGTACTTC. Amino acids: CASSSRGSQETQYF. This sequence joins TRBV11-2 and TRBJ2-5; D may be TRBD2 (6 bases). There are 14 residues in the CDR3. Trimming took off 4 bases at V and 2 bases at J, with 11 bases between the two ends. Germline V gene lookup returns CDR1 SGHAT and CDR2 FQNNGV.

In this sample, this clonotype turned up many times. The V and J genes are TRBV11-2 and TRBJ1-1, with TRBD1 as a possible D gene (5 bases). Trimming took off 4 bases at V and 3 bases at J, with 15 bases between the two ends. From germline, CDR1 is SGHAT and CDR2 FQNNGV. The CDR3 has 15 residues. The DNA for the CDR3 is TGTGCCAGCAGCTCTCGGTTTGGGGGGGACACTGAAGCTTTCTTT. This codes for CASSSRFGGDTEAFF.

There are a few counts of this clonotype. The chain links TRBV27 to TRBJ2-7; 7 bases map to TRBD1. Trimming cost V 3 bases and J 1 base; bases outside gene matches: 3. Germline CDR1 is MNHEY and CDR2 is SMNVEV (reference sequence). The CDR3 sequence is 14 residues long. This CDR3 reads CASSFHRGSYEQYF. CDR3 coding DNA: TGTGCCAGCAGTTTCCACAGGGGATCCTACGAGCAGTACTTC.

This clonotype was seen at least ten times. This chain uses TRBV12-3 or TRBV12-4 with TRBJ2-5; TRBD2 matches 8 bases. After removal of 5 bases from V and 2 bases from J, the junction contained 13 bases not matched to a gene. This CDR3 spans 17 amino acids. CDR3 coding DNA: TGTGCCAGCAGTACACTTCCCGGGACTAGGGGTCAAGAGACCCAGTACTTC. Translating gives CASSTLPGTRGQETQYF.

This clonotype was observed at least ten times. The gene calls are TRBV3-1 and TRBJ1-2; no clear D. The CDR3 runs to 15 residues. V was cut by 1 base and J by 8 bases, with 17 bases left in between. Germline V gives CDR1 LGHDT, CDR2 YNNKEL (reference sequence). CDR3 region: CASSQGGGSVEGYTF. For the CDR3, the DNA is TGTGCCAGCAGCCAAGGTGGAGGGAGTGTCGAGGGCTACACCTTC.

This clonotype occurred a few times. One junction end disagrees with the germline gene, perhaps due to a read error. This chain uses TRBV6-1 with TRBJ2-4; TRBD1 matches at 7 bases. The CDR3 covers 13 residues. The germline gives CDR1 MNHNS, CDR2 SASEGT. The CDR3 spells CAGRPDRKNIQYF. The CDR3, as DNA: TGTGCCGGCAGGCCGGACAGGAAAAACATTCAGTACTTC.

The rearrangement uses TRBV5-1 and TRBJ2-7; D is perhaps TRBD1 (5 bases). From germline, CDR1 is SGHRS and CDR2 YFSETQ. CDR3 length: 16 residues. V dropped 0 bases and J dropped 0 bases, with 13 bases sitting between them. CDR3 protein: CASSLGPAGPSYEQYF. CDR3 DNA sequence: TGCGCCAGCAGCTTGGGGCCCGCAGGGCCCTCCTACGAGCAGTACTTC.

The chain links TRBV9 to TRBJ2-5; 8 bases agree with TRBD2. V was clipped by 6 bases and J by 2 bases; unmatched bases: 6. This CDR3 is built from 14 residues. Per the germline V gene, CDR1 is SGDLS and CDR2 is YYNGEE. The CDR3 protein is CASNPGGAQETQYF. The CDR3 coding sequence is TGTGCCAGCAACCCGGGGGGGGCACAAGAGACCCAGTACTTC.

This clonotype was seen many times. This chain connects TRBV7-9 to TRBJ1-4; TRBD1 is a possible D gene (5 bases). The germline V gene encodes CDR1 SEHNR and CDR2 FQNEAQ (reference sequence). Trimming removed 5 bases at V and 8 bases at J, with 12 bases between. CDR3 length: 13 amino acids. The chain's CDR3 is CASSPTGDEKLFF. CDR3 in DNA: TGTGCCAGCAGCCCCACGGGGGACGAAAAACTGTTTTTT.

This clonotype was counted many times. The rearrangement joins TRBV5-1 to TRBJ1-1; 7 bases fit TRBD1. Trimming took 1 base from V and 1 from J; bases not matched to a gene: 1. The CDR3 sequence is 14 residues long. Germline values: CDR1 SGHRS, CDR2 YFSETQ. The CDR3 is CASSLTGENTEAFF. In DNA, the CDR3 is TGCGCCAGCAGCTTGACAGGGGAGAACACTGAAGCTTTCTTT.

The chain is built from TRBV20-1 and TRBJ2-1; 11 bases fit TRBD2. CDR1 DFQATT and CDR2 SNEGSKA come from the germline V gene (reference sequence). The CDR3 loop spans 13 amino acids. The CDR3 spells CRLAGGLYNEQFF. The CDR3 DNA follows: TGCAGATTAGCGGGAGGGTTGTACAATGAGCAGTTCTTC.

This clonotype occurred a few times. This chain connects TRBV7-2 to TRBJ2-1, with D perhaps TRBD2 (6 bases). Germline values: CDR1 SGHTA, CDR2 FQGNSA. The CDR3 loop spans 15 amino acids. The V end was cut by 0 bases, the J end by 2 bases, with 8 bases between. CDR3: CASSLALAPYNEQFF. The DNA for the CDR3 is TGTGCCAGCAGCTTAGCGCTAGCGCCCTACAATGAGCAGTTCTTC.

Concerning this clonotype itself: This clone may be a read error of a much larger clone one base away. Here the CDR3 omits its conserved ending phenylalanine or tryptophan, so a read error is the likely source. The chain links TRBV5-1 to TRBJ2-7; tentative D call: TRBD1 (6 bases). The V gene lost 0 bases and the J gene lost 2 bases, with 9 bases spanning the gap. Germline CDR1 is SGHRS and CDR2 is YFSETQ. CDR3 length equals 14 residues. CDR3 sequence (DNA): TGCGCCAGCAGCTTGGATGGACAGCCCTACGAGCAGTACCTC. The encoded protein is CASSLDGQPYEQYL.

As to this clonotype: A much larger clone is a single base away; this may be a read error. This sequence joins TRBV5-5 and TRBJ2-7; D perhaps matches TRBD2 (6 bases). This CDR3 is 16 amino acids long. Germline lookup yields CDR1 SGHKS and CDR2 YYEKEE (reference sequence). Here the CDR3 reads CASSLGLGGGKYEQHF. The DNA for the CDR3 is TGTGCCAGCAGCTTGGGACTGGGTGGCGGGAAATACGAGCAGCACTTC.

J is TRBJ2-5 and V is TRBV3-1, with unresolved D. Germline values: CDR1 LGHDT, CDR2 YNNKEL (reference sequence). Trimming took 1 base from V and 2 from J, leaving 14 bases between them. The CDR3 has 16 residues. The DNA for the CDR3 is TGTGCCAGCAGCCAAGGTAGCAGACGGTCTCAAGAGACCCAGTACTTC. Amino acids: CASSQGSRRSQETQYF.

This clonotype was observed a few times. This CDR3 reads CASSQGGGAGNTIYF. In nucleotides, the CDR3 is TGTGCCAGCAGCCAAGGCGGGGGGGCAGGAAACACCATATATTTT. The chain is built from TRBV3-1 and TRBJ1-3, with a weak D call TRBD1 (6 bases). The CDR3 has 15 amino acids. Germline lookup yields CDR1 LGHDT and CDR2 YNNKEL (reference sequence). V lost 1 base and J 4 bases, leaving 11 bases between the germline ends.

This clonotype came up many times. The rearrangement joins TRBV20-1 to TRBJ2-3; TRBD2 aligns across 9 bases. The CDR3 has 13 residues. The germline V gene has CDR1 DFQATT and CDR2 SNEGSKA (reference sequence). The DNA of the CDR3 is TGCAGGCTGACTAGCGGAAACACAGATACGCAGTATTTT. It yields the protein CRLTSGNTDTQYF.

The chain uses TRBV18 and TRBJ2-1; TRBD2 agrees at 16 bases. Germline V lookup: CDR1 KGHSH, CDR2 LQKENI. The J segment lost 4 bases and the V segment lost 3 bases, leaving 3 bases of the junction unmatched. The CDR3 totals 17 residues. The DNA for the CDR3 is TGTGCCAGCTCACCGGGACTAGCGGGGGGGTTATACAATGAGCAGTTCTTC. Translation gives CASSPGLAGGLYNEQFF.

There are a few counts of this clonotype. The V gene is TRBV6-1, the J gene TRBJ1-3; tentative D call: TRBD1 (6 bases). The germline V gene encodes CDR1 MNHNS and CDR2 SASEGT. V was clipped by 6 bases and J by 5 bases, with 14 bases between them. The CDR3 runs 14 residues. The CDR3 loop is CASRSGGFRNTIYF. CDR3 in DNA: TGTGCCAGCAGATCGGGGGGCTTTAGAAACACCATATATTTT.

Here the CDR3 DNA reads TGTGCCAGCAGCTTAGAGGGGCCTCTAGCGGGAGTCTCCGGGGAGCTGTTTTTT. Encoded protein: CASSLEGPLAGVSGELFF. The V call is TRBV11-3, the J call TRBJ2-2; 10 bases agree with TRBD2. The germline CDR1 and CDR2 sequences are SGHNT and YENEEA. This CDR3 is built from 18 residues. With V trimmed by 0 bases and J by 6 bases, 10 bases remained unmatched.